In its sample, the clone carrying this TCR beta chain was seen a few times. Its target is unknown. CDR1 DFQATT and CDR2 SNEGSKA come from the germline V gene (reference sequence). Trimming stripped 3 bases from V and 0 bases from J, with 9 bases between. The CDR3 length is 13 residues. Arm-PCR of CDR3 regions and iRepertoire HTBI primers were used to build TCR beta libraries. From the multiplex PCR reads, TCRdb called clonotypes with MiXCR, one entry per CDR3 protein. Among 520,000 or so distinct CDR3 sequences listed, 9.5% to 15% were seen once. Sample time point: newly diagnosed GD, antithyroid drugs for less than 3 months. PBMC-extracted RNA yielded the TCR library. This specimen comes from a study of regulatory T cells in long-lasting Graves disease. As for the study in general: Under 3 months of antithyroid drugs had been taken by newly diagnosed Graves' patients.

Whole-study findings and limits: Newly diagnosed Graves' patients exceeded persistent ones in TCR diversity.

The sample was also linked to a second study, of T cells in Graves' hyperthyroidism and ophthalmopathy. Per that paper: Researchers ran a first-round RT-PCR on the TCR CDR3 using the HTBI primer set. Most clonotypes expanded in thyroid above 0.001 were likewise present in blood.

The chain employs TRBV20-1 and TRBJ2-7; D remains ambiguous. This sequence originates from a woman in her twenties or thirties with Graves disease. Sample: peripheral blood mononuclear cells (PBMCs), taken at new diagnosis, from a patient treated with antithyroid drugs. The CDR3 here is CSASNTNSYEQYF. The CDR3 DNA reads TGCAGTGCTAGTAACACGAACTCCTACGAGCAGTACTTC.